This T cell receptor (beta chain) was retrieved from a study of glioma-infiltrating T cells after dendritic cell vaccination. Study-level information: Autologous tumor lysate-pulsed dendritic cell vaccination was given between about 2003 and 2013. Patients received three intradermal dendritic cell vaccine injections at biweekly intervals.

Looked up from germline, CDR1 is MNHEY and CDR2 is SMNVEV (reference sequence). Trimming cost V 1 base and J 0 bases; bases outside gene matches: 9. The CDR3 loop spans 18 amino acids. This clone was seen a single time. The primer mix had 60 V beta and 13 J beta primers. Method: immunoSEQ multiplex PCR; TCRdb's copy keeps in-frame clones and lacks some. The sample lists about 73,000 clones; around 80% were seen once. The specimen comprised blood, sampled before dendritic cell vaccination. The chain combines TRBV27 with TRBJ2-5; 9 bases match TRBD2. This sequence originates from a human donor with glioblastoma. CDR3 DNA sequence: TGTGCCAGCAGTTTATATCCTAGCGGGGAGGGGTACCAAGAGACCCAGTACTTC. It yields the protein CASSLYPSGEGYQETQYF.